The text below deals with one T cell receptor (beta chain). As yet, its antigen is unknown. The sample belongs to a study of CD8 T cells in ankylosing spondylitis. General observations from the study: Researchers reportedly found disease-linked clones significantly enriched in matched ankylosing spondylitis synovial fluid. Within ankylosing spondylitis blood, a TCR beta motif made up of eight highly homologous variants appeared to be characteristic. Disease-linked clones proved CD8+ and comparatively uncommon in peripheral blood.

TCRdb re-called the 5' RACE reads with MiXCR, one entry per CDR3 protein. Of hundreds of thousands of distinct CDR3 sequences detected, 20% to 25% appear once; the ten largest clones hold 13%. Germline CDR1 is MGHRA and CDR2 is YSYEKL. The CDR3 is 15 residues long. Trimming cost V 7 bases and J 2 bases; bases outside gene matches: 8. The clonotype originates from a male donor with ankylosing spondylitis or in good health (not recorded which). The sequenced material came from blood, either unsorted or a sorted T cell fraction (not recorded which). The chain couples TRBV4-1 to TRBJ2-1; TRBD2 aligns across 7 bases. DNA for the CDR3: TGCGCCAGCACACAGTCCGGGACTACCTACAATGAGCAGTTCTTC. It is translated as CASTQSGTTYNEQFF.